These T cell receptor beta chains were read from a single sample in a study of blood T cell repertoires in COVID-19. Some clones are missing from TCRdb's copy, which holds only in-frame ones; the method was immunoSEQ multiplex PCR. Seen here are tens of thousands of clones, roughly 88% observed once, and the top ten hold under 40%. Sequenced: peripheral blood. The source is a woman at least 80 years old with COVID-19, enrolled during active disease. Each CDR3 is given with its conserved first and last residue. The D gene is left open where the match is weak. Expanded clones get a size class; other rows say once, few or many, or leave the size out.

D gene,clone size,V gene,J gene,CDR3 protein,CDR3 DNA
.,.,TRBV12-3/TRBV12-4,TRBJ1-1,CASLGVYTEAFF,TGTGCCAGCTTAGGGGTCTACACTGAAGCTTTCTTT
.,once,TRBV15,TRBJ1-2,CATSRDISANYGYTF,TGTGCCACCAGCAGGGACATTTCGGCTAACTATGGCTACACCTTC
TRBD2,.,TRBV6-5,TRBJ2-1,CASSQSGGAYNEQFF,TGTGCCAGCAGCCAGAGCGGGGGGGCCTACAATGAGCAGTTCTTC
TRBD2,once,TRBV7-7,TRBJ2-2,CASSPGGAGGELFF,TGTGCCAGCAGCCCGGGAGGGGCGGGCGGGGAGCTGTTTTTT
.,.,TRBV5-6,TRBJ2-7,CASSPYPSSLYEQYF,TGTGCCAGCAGCCCTTATCCCTCGAGCCTCTACGAGCAGTACTTC
.,.,TRBV5-1,TRBJ1-6,CASNLATGDNSPLHF,TGCGCCAGCAACCTTGCTACTGGAGATAATTCACCCCTCCACTTT
TRBD2,.,TRBV27,TRBJ2-3,CASRGGGGTDTQYF,TGTGCCAGCCGGGGGGGCGGGGGCACAGATACGCAGTATTTT
.,few,TRBV7-9,TRBJ1-1,CASSFDRVSTEAFF,TGTGCCAGCAGCTTCGACCGGGTGAGCACTGAAGCTTTCTTT
.,.,TRBV5-1,TRBJ2-7,CASSTQGGSAGEQYF,TGCGCCAGCAGCACCCAGGGAGGATCCGCTGGCGAGCAGTACTTC
TRBD1,many,TRBV5-5,TRBJ1-4,CASSRQGRNEKLFF,TGTGCCAGCAGTCGACAGGGCCGGAATGAAAAACTGTTTTTT
TRBD1,.,TRBV4-1,TRBJ1-2,CASSQEPNRGGGYTF,TGCGCCAGCAGCCAAGAACCGAACAGGGGAGGTGGCTACACCTTC
TRBD2,.,TRBV11-3,TRBJ2-5,CASSKAGEVQETQYF,TGTGCCAGCAGCAAAGCGGGGGAGGTCCAAGAGACCCAGTACTTC
TRBD2,.,TRBV19,TRBJ2-7,CASSQTSGESEQYF,TGTGCCAGTAGTCAGACTAGCGGGGAGAGCGAGCAGTACTTC
.,.,TRBV11-2,TRBJ2-7,CASSPPGVPYEQYF,TGTGCCAGCAGCCCCCCGGGTGTCCCCTACGAGCAGTACTTC
.,few,TRBV12-3/TRBV12-4,TRBJ1-1,CASSYRMNTEAFF,TGTGCCAGCAGCTACAGGATGAACACTGAAGCTTTCTTT
TRBD1,few,TRBV27,TRBJ1-1,CASRYRGEAFF,TGTGCCAGCAGGTACAGGGGGGAAGCTTTCTTT